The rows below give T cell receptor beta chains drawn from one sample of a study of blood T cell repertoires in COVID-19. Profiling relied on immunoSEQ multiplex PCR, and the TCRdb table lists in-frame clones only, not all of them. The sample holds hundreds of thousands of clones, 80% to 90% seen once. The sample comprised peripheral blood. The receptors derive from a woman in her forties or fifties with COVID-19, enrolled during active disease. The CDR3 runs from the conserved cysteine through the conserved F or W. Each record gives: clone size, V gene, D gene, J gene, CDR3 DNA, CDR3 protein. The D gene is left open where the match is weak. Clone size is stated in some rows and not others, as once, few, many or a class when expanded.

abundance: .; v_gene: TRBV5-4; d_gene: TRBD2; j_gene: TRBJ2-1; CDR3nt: TGTGCCAGCAGTCTCCTTAGCGGGATCTACAATGAGCAGTTCTTC; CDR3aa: CASSLLSGIYNEQFF
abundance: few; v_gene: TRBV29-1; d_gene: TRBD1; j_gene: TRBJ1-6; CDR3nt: TGCAGCGTCGCCTTACAGGGGAATTCACCCCTCCACTTT; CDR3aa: CSVALQGNSPLHF
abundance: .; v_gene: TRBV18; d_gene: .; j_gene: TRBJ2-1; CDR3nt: TGTGCCAGCTCACCAACGGCGGGTACCTACAATGAGCAGTTCTTC; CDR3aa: CASSPTAGTYNEQFF
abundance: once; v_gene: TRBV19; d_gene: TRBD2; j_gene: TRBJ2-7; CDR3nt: TGTGCCAGTAGTACTAGCGGGGGCAGGTACGAGCAGTACTTC; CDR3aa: CASSTSGGRYEQYF
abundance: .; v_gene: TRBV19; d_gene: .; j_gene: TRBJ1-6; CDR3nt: TGTGCCAGTACCCTCGCCAGTAATTCACCCCTCCACTTT; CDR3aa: CASTLASNSPLHF
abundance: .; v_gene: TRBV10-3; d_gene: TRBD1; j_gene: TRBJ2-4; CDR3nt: TGTGCCATCAGCGGGACAGGGGTAGCCAAAAACATTCAGTACTTC; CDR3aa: CAISGTGVAKNIQYF
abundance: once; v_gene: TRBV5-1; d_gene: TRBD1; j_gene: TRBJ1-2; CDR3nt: TGCGCCAGCAGCCTGATGGACAGGGGAGGCGGCTACACCTTC; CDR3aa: CASSLMDRGGGYTF
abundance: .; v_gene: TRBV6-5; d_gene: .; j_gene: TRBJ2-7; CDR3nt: TGTGCCAGCAGGACAAGGGGGGGGCCCTACGAGCAGTACTTC; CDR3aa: CASRTRGGPYEQYF
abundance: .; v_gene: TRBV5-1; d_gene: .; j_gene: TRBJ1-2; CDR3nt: TGCGCCAGCAGCTTGGGAGACAGTGGTTATGGCTACACCTTC; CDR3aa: CASSLGDSGYGYTF
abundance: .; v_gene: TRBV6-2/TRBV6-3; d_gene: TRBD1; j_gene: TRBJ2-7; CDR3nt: TGTGCCAGCAGTGACACAGGGGTAGTGCAGTACTTC; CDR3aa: CASSDTGVVQYF
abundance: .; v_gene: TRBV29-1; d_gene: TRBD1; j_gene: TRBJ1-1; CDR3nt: TGCAGCGTTTGGGACATCTTTCAACAGGGGATAAACACTGAAGCTTTCTTT; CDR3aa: CSVWDIFQQGINTEAFF
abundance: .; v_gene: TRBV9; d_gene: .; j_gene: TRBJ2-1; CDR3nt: TGTGCCAGCAGCGTAGGGATCCAGGATGAGGAGCAGTTCTTC; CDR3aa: CASSVGIQDEEQFF
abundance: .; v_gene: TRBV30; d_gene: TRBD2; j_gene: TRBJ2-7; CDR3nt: TGTGCCTGGAGTAGTGGACTAGCGGGGTATGGAACCTACGAGCAGTACTTC; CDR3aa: CAWSSGLAGYGTYEQYF
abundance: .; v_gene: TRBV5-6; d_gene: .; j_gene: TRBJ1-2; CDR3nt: TGTGCCAGCAGCACCGAGTACTATGGCTACACCTTC; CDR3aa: CASSTEYYGYTF
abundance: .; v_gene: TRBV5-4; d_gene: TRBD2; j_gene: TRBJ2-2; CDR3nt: TGTGCCAGCAGCTCCGGGACTAGCGGGAGGGCGAACGGGGAGCTGTTTTTT; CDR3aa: CASSSGTSGRANGELFF
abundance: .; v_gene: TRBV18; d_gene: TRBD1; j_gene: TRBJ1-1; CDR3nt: TGTGCCAGCTCACCAACAACAGGGGGGAACACTGAAGCTTTCTTT; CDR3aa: CASSPTTGGNTEAFF
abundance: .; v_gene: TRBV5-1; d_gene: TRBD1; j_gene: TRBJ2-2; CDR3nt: TGCGCCAGCAGCTTCGGCCGACAGGGTGGTAGGACCGGGGAGCTGTTTTTT; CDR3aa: CASSFGRQGGRTGELFF
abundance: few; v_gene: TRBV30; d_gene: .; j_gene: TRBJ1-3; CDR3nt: TGTGCCTGGAGTGCCACAGCTGGAAACACCATATATTTT; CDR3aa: CAWSATAGNTIYF
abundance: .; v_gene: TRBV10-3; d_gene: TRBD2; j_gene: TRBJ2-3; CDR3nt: TGTGCCATCAGGGAAACTAGCGGGGGGGCCCCAGATACGCAGTATTTT; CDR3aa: CAIRETSGGAPDTQYF
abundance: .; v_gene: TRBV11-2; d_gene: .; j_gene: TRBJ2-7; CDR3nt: TGTGCCAGCAGCTTCCGGGTAGATCTCTACGAGCAGTACTTC; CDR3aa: CASSFRVDLYEQYF
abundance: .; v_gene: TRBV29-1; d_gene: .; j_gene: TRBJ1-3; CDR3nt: TGCAGCGTTGGACAGCTCTCTGGAAACACCATATATTTT; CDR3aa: CSVGQLSGNTIYF
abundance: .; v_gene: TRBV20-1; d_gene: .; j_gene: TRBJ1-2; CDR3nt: TGCAGTGTAGGAAGAGGGAACGGCTACACCTTC; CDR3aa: CSVGRGNGYTF
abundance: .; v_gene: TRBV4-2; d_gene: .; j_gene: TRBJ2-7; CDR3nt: TGTGCCAGCAGCCAAGAAGCCCGAACCTCTTTCTCCTACGAGCAGTACTTC; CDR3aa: CASSQEARTSFSYEQYF
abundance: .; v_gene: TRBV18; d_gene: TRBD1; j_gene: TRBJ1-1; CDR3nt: TGTGCCAGCTCAGCCGGGACAGGTTATGAAGCTTTCTTT; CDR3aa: CASSAGTGYEAFF
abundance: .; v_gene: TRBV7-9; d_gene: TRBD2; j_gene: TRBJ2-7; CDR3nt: TGTGCCAGCAGCCCCCAGGGGACTAGCGGCTCCCCGTACTTC; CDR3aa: CASSPQGTSGSPYF
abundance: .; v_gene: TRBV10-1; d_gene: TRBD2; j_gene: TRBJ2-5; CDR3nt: TGCGCCAGCATTCTTGTGTGGAATCAGTTAACTAGCGGCTCGATCAACTGTTGGTCAGAGACCCAGTACTTC; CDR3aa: CASILVWNQLTSGSINCWSETQYF
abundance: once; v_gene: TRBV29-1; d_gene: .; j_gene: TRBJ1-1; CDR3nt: TGCAGCGTTGTGGAGCAGACGAACACTGAAGCTTTCTTT; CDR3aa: CSVVEQTNTEAFF
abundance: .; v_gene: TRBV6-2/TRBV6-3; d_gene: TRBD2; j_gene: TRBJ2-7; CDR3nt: TGTGCCAGCAGTGAGGGACTAGCGGGGTCCTACGAGCAGTACTTC; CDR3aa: CASSEGLAGSYEQYF
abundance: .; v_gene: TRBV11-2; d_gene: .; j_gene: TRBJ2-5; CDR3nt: TGTGCCAGCAGCTCCGGGGAAGCCCAGTACTTC; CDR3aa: CASSSGEAQYF
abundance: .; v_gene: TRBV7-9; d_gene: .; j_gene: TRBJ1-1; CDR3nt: TGTGCCAGCAGCTTTGGACAGTCTGAAGCTTTCTTT; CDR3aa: CASSFGQSEAFF
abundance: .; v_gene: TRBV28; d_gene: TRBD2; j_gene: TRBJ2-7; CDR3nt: TGTGCCAGCGCCAGAAGGACTAGTCTCTACGAGCAGTACTTC; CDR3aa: CASARRTSLYEQYF
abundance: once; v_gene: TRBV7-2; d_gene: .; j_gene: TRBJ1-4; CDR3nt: TGTGCCAGCAGCTTAGTATCAACAGGGTATGAAAAACTGTTTTTT; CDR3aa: CASSLVSTGYEKLFF
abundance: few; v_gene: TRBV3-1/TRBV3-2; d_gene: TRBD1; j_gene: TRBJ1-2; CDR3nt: TGTGCCAGCAGCTACGGACAGGGGGATGGCTACACCTTC; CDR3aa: CASSYGQGDGYTF
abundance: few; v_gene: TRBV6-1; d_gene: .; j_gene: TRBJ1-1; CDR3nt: TGTGCCAGCAGTGAATTTAGGACGGGGAGCATGGGTGCTTTCTTT; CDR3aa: CASSEFRTGSMGAFF
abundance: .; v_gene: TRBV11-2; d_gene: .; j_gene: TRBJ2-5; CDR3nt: TGTGCCAGCAGCTTAGAAAGTTCGGTGTACCAAGAGACCCAGTACTTC; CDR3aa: CASSLESSVYQETQYF
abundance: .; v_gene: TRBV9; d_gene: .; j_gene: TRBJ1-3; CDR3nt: TGTGCCAGCAGCCCTACCCGCCGACAGGTGGGGAGCTCTGGAAACACCATATATTTT; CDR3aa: CASSPTRRQVGSSGNTIYF
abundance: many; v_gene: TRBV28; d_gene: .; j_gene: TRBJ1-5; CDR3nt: TGTGCCAGCAGTTTCAGGAACAATCAGCCCCAGCATTTT; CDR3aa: CASSFRNNQPQHF
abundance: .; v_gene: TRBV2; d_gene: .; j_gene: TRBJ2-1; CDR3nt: TGTGCCAGCAGTGACAGGGTTGAGCAGTTCTTC; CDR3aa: CASSDRVEQFF
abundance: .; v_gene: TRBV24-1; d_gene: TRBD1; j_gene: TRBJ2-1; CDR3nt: TGTGCCACCAGTCCTCGGGGGACAGGAGGAAATGAGCAGTTCTTC; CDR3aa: CATSPRGTGGNEQFF
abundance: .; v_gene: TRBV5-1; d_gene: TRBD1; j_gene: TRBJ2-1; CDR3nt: TGCGCCAGCAGCCGGATTGGACAGGAAAGCTCCTACAATGAGCAGTTCTTC; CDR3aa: CASSRIGQESSYNEQFF
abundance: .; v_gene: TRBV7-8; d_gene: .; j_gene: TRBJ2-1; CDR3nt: TGTGCCAGCAGCAACTACGGGGAGCCATACAATGAGCAGTTCTTC; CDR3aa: CASSNYGEPYNEQFF